This T cell receptor beta chain stems from a study of metastatic and nonmetastatic thyroid tumors. Overall study: Across blood and tumor or nodule tissue, repertoires from malignant and benign thyroid patients were compared with one another. Study-level results: The reported finding was significantly higher TCR beta diversity in malignant thyroid tumors relative to benign nodules, in blood and tumor.

Thyroid surgery had not been preceded by any treatment in any patient. The CDR3 has 18 amino acids. The germline V gene encodes CDR1 MNHEY and CDR2 SVGAGI. TCRdb re-clonotyped the PCR reads via MiXCR. Seen here are 70,000 or so clones, around 14% observed once, and the top ten hold approximately 7%. This clone was detected only a few times. What it binds is not known. One end of the junction is discordant with germline, which a read error may explain. The chain recombines TRBV6-5 with TRBJ2-6, with TRBD1 matching 10 bases. The sequence was obtained from a male donor with papillary thyroid cancer or a benign thyroid nodule (not recorded which). Some clones in this sample may be carry-over from other donors' samples. Sequencing was carried out using blood. The CDR3 loop reads CASSYSETGGFGANVMTF. CDR3 DNA: TGTGCCAGCAGTTACTCGGAGACAGGGGGCTTTGGGGCCAACGTCATGACTTTC.